These T cell receptor beta chains were read from a single sample in a study of T cell repertoires in cytomegalovirus infection. The antigens of these receptors remain unknown. One entry per CDR3 protein results from TCRdb running MiXCR on the reads. The table includes 700,000 to 950,000 distinct CDR3 sequences, approximately 30% detected once. The sample consisted of cultured CD8+ T cells from PBMCs, taken from culture after CMV antigen stimulation. The receptors derive from a human donor in good health (CMV status not recorded). Some clones in this sample may be carry-over from other donors' samples. The CDR3 runs from the conserved cysteine through the conserved F or W.

j_call v_call cdr3_aa
TRBJ2-1 TRBV27 CASSLSDLSDEQFF
TRBJ2-3 TRBV4-2 CASSQEGSSGVPDTQYF
TRBJ1-5 TRBV12-3/TRBV12-4 CASSGQGRIQPQHF
TRBJ2-1 TRBV7-6 CASSHLRGGGDNEQFF
TRBJ1-2 TRBV7-6 CASSLEGGADYGYTF
TRBJ2-2 TRBV7-2 CASSFPRGQGAITGELFF
TRBJ1-5 TRBV6-6 CASSYSGQPDDNQPQHF
TRBJ2-1 TRBV6-6 CASSRDPSSYNEQFF
TRBJ2-3 TRBV7-9 CASNRDFIEDTQYF
TRBJ2-1 TRBV7-2 CASSLAGGREDNEQFF
TRBJ1-6 TRBV4-3 CASSQEGKTVSSYNSPLHF
TRBJ1-2 TRBV29-1 CSVEGGQGAIYGYTF
TRBJ2-2 TRBV4-1 CASSQERFGELFF
TRBJ2-3 TRBV7-6 CASSLGPGGNTDTQYF
TRBJ1-2 TRBV7-6 CASPSALGYTF
TRBJ1-3 TRBV6-5 CASSYSEGLSGNTIYF
TRBJ2-5 TRBV14 CASSLLGTLQETQYF
TRBJ2-7 TRBV11-1 CASSLAAYEQYF
TRBJ1-5 TRBV27 CASRDLYSNQPQHF
TRBJ2-7 TRBV7-6 CASSNPSTSYEQYF
TRBJ1-4 TRBV5-1 CASSLGTFSLEKLFF
TRBJ2-1 TRBV5-6 CASSLRFEGTGGFFEQFF
TRBJ1-1 TRBV5-1 CASSGGSAEAFF
TRBJ2-1 TRBV10-3 CAISESAGETYSYNEQFF
TRBJ2-1 TRBV19 CASSAMGFSYNEQFF
TRBJ2-1 TRBV12-3/TRBV12-4 CASSLRGGNYNQQFF
TRBJ2-1 TRBV19 CASSISNIYNEQFF
TRBJ2-1 TRBV12-3/TRBV12-4 CASSYRNEQFF
TRBJ2-5 TRBV6-2/TRBV6-3 CASSRGQNQETQYF
TRBJ2-1 TRBV4-1 CASSQVGLDNEQFF
TRBJ1-2 TRBV7-6 CASSLAGSPSGYTF
TRBJ1-1 TRBV20-1 CSARSREGNTEAFF
TRBJ2-7 TRBV20-1 CSARDRIDEQYF
TRBJ2-1 TRBV27 CASSPAALRYNEQFF
TRBJ1-5 TRBV27 CVSSSADLSNQPQHF
TRBJ2-7 TRBV6-1 CASSEKGAYEQYF
TRBJ1-1 TRBV7-6 CASSSGHLVDAFF
TRBJ1-2 TRBV6-5 CASSYTGGGYTF
TRBJ1-5 TRBV12-3/TRBV12-4 CASKVGNSNQPQHF
TRBJ1-1 TRBV10-3 CAISESMGYYTEAFF
TRBJ1-6 TRBV19 CASSSLHGGWAPLHF
TRBJ1-6 TRBV15 CATSTFLQGVDSPLHF
TRBJ2-7 TRBV19 CASSDLTGDEQYF
TRBJ2-5 TRBV7-9 CASSTPGHRLQETQYF
TRBJ1-1 TRBV27 CASSFFGLNTEAFF
TRBJ1-4 TRBV15 CATSSLREQGTPGTNEKLFF
TRBJ2-2 TRBV7-6 CASSEVTGELFF
TRBJ2-1 TRBV4-1 CASSQEETSGDEQFF
TRBJ2-1 TRBV14 CASSQLLGDNEQFF
TRBJ2-6 TRBV27 CASSLLSSGANVLTF
TRBJ1-1 TRBV7-9 CASSTYSQGFMNTEAFF
TRBJ2-7 TRBV27 CATAAGGMYEQYF
TRBJ1-2 TRBV7-8 CASSLALRDRERGYTF
TRBJ2-7 TRBV4-1 CASSQENTGGDSYEQYF
TRBJ2-2 TRBV7-6 CASSLSGGHGELFF
TRBJ1-5 TRBV28 CASSFEREIQPQHF
TRBJ2-1 TRBV24-1 CATSEHRGSYNEQFF
TRBJ1-1 TRBV11-2 CASSEWENTEAFF
TRBJ2-2 TRBV28 CASTPTMAGTGELFF